The 13 T cell receptor beta chains presented below share a single source sample, sequenced in a study of OX40 agonist ivuxolimab in advanced cancers. This table comes from immunoSEQ multiplex PCR, and its TCRdb copy is limited to in-frame clones, with some not included. The sample lists tens of thousands of clones, roughly 86% occurring once. The starting material was CD4+ or CD8+ T cells sorted from blood, obtained in a trial of the OX40 agonist ivuxolimab. The receptors shown here come from an adult with an advanced solid tumor such as melanoma, head and neck, liver or kidney cancer.

Turning to this clone: The identical CDR3 is also encoded by other nucleotide sequences in the sample. This CDR3 reads CASSLAGVLTDTQYF. CDR3 DNA sequence: TGTGCCAGCAGCTTAGCGGGGGTCCTCACAGATACGCAGTATTTT. The rearrangement joins TRBV13 to TRBJ2-3; D possibly corresponds to TRBD2 (6 bases). Trimming took off 1 base at V and 2 bases at J, with 10 bases between the two ends. CDR3 length: 15 amino acids. Germline CDR1 reads PRHDT; CDR2 reads FYEKMQ (reference sequence).

Remarks on this clone: The junction departs from germline at one end; a sequencing error may be responsible. The chain has TRBV7-7 and TRBJ2-1; 9 positions agree with TRBD1. This CDR3 contains 17 residues. Germline-derived CDR1 and CDR2 are SSHAT and FNYEAQ (reference sequence). The CDR3 DNA reads as TGTGCTAGCAGCTTAGGAACAGGGGGCGCGGTAGTAAATGAGCAGTTCTTC. Amino acid sequence: CASSLGTGGAVVNEQFF.

The CDR3 loop reads CASPQSGGGYEQYF. The CDR3, as DNA: TGTGCCAGCCCCCAGAGCGGGGGGGGGTACGAGCAGTACTTC. The chain couples TRBV27 to TRBJ2-7, with 10 bases aligning to TRBD2. Unmatched junction bases numbered 8, after V lost 8 bases and J lost 4 bases. CDR1 and CDR2 from the germline V gene are MNHEY and SMNVEV (reference sequence). The CDR3 length is 14 residues.

V and J are TRBV18 and TRBJ2-5; 7 bases match TRBD2. J gave up 3 bases and V 5 bases, and 12 bases lay outside the gene matches. The CDR3 is made up of 16 amino acids. Germline CDR1 is KGHSH and CDR2 is LQKENI. CDR3 sequence (DNA): TGTGCCAGCTCATCCGACGAGGACGGGGGGAAAGAGACCCAGTACTTC. Amino acid sequence: CASSSDEDGGKETQYF.

For the CDR3, the DNA is TGTGCCAGCAGCTTAGGAGGGTGGAACACTGAAGCTTTCTTT. Amino acid sequence: CASSLGGWNTEAFF. The chain joins TRBV7-8 to TRBJ1-1; D gene uncertain. Trimming stripped 1 base from V and 1 base from J, with 7 bases between. CDR1 is SGHVS, CDR2 FQNEAQ, per germline. This CDR3 spans 14 amino acids.

This sequence joins TRBV30 and TRBJ1-6, with D tentatively TRBD1 (5 bases). The CDR3 is made up of 15 amino acids. V was trimmed by 4 bases and J by 0 bases, leaving 10 bases between them. Looked up from germline, CDR1 is GTSNPN and CDR2 is SVGIG (reference sequence). In DNA, the CDR3 is TGTGCCTGGATGGTGGGGGGCTCCTATAATTCACCCCTCCACTTT. Its protein is CAWMVGGSYNSPLHF.

This chain uses TRBV2 with TRBJ2-2, with D maybe TRBD2 (6 bases). V shed 2 bases and J shed 5 bases, with 12 bases lying between them. CDR1 and CDR2 from the germline V gene are SNHLY and FYNNEI. The CDR3 contains 15 residues. The DNA of the CDR3 is TGTGCCAGCAGTGAATGGGGGGTTAGGACCGGGGAGCTGTTTTTT. Protein product: CASSEWGVRTGELFF.

V usage is TRBV6-5 and J usage is TRBJ1-2; D is unclear. Trimming cost V 2 bases and J 2 bases, with 6 bases left between them. Germline CDR1 is MNHEY and CDR2 is SVGAGI. The CDR3 is 13 residues long. CDR3 sequence (DNA): TGTGCCAGCAGTTACGACGGGAACTATGGCTACACCTTC. Its translation: CASSYDGNYGYTF.

This rearrangement joins TRBV19 to TRBJ1-1; 7 positions agree with TRBD1. The junction had 7 bases not matched to a gene; V was cut back by 5 bases and J by 4 bases. This CDR3 is built from 14 residues. In germline, CDR1 is LNHDA, CDR2 SQIVND (reference sequence). CDR3 coding DNA: TGTGCCAGTAGTGTCCAGGGGGAGGGCACTGAAGCTTTCTTT. Amino acid sequence: CASSVQGEGTEAFF.

The chain joins TRBV5-4 to TRBJ2-7, with TRBD1 matching over 10 bases. There are 14 residues in the CDR3. The germline CDR1 and CDR2 sequences are SGHNT and YYREEE (reference sequence). After removal of 6 bases from V and 3 bases from J, the junction contained 6 bases not matched to a gene. The CDR3 coding sequence is TGTGCCAGCAAGTCCGGGACAGGGGACTACGAGCAGTACTTC. Encoded protein: CASKSGTGDYEQYF.

CDR3 protein: CASSLGLPQETQYF. The CDR3 nucleotides are TGCGCCAGCAGCTTGGGACTACCCCAAGAGACCCAGTACTTC. The chain joins TRBV5-1 to TRBJ2-5; D may be TRBD2 (5 bases). Trimming shortened V by 0 bases and J by 1 base, and 7 bases separated the two germline ends. Germline V gene sequence: CDR1 SGHRS, CDR2 YFSETQ. The CDR3 runs 14 residues.

CDR3 nucleotides: TGTGCCAGCAGCCCCGGTGCTAGCGGGGGAGTTAGCACAGATACGCAGTATTTT. This encodes CASSPGASGGVSTDTQYF. This chain joins TRBV5-4 and TRBJ2-3; 10 positions agree with TRBD2. Germline trimming cut 4 bases from V and 0 bases from J; bases unmatched to any gene: 11. Germline values: CDR1 SGHNT, CDR2 YYREEE (reference sequence). This CDR3 contains 18 residues.

The chain recombines TRBV4-1 with TRBJ2-1; 15 bases are a match to TRBD2. J was trimmed by 0 bases and V by 4 bases; bases with no gene match: 7. CDR3 length: 19 residues. Germline V gene sequence: CDR1 MGHRA, CDR2 YSYEKL. The DNA for the CDR3 is TGCGCCAGCAGCCGCGGACTAGCGGGGGGGCCGAGCTCCTACAATGAGCAGTTCTTC. This gives the protein CASSRGLAGGPSSYNEQFF.